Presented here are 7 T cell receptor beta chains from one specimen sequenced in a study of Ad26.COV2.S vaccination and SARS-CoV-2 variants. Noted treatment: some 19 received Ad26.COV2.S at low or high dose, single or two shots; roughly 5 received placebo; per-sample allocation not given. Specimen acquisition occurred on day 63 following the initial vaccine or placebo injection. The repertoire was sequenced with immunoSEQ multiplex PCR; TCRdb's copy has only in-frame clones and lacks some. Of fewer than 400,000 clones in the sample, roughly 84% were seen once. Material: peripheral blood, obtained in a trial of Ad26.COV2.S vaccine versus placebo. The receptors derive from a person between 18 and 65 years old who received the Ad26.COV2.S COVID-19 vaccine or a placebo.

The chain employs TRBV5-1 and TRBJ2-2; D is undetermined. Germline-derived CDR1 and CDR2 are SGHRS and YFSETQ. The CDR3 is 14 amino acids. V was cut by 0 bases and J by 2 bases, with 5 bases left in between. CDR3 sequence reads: CASSLGFNTGELFF. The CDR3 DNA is TGCGCCAGCAGCTTGGGCTTTAACACCGGGGAGCTGTTTTTT.

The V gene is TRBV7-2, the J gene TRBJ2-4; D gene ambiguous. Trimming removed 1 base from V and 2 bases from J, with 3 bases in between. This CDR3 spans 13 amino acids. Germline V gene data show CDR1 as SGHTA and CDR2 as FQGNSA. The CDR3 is CASSLEPKNIQYF. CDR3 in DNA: TGTGCCAGCAGCTTAGAACCCAAAAACATTCAGTACTTC. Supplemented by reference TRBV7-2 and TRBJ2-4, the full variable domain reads GAGVSQSPSNKVTEKGKDVELRCDPISGHTALYWYRQSLGQGLEFLIYFQGNSAPDKSGLPSDRFSAERTGGSVSTLTIQRTQQEDSAVYLCASSLEPKNIQYFGAGTRLSVL.

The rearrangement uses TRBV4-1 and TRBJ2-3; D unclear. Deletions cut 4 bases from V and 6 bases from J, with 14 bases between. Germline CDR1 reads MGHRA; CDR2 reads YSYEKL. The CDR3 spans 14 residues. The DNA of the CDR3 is TGCGCCAGCAGCCTAAAGCCCAAGGTGGATACGCAGTATTTT. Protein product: CASSLKPKVDTQYF.

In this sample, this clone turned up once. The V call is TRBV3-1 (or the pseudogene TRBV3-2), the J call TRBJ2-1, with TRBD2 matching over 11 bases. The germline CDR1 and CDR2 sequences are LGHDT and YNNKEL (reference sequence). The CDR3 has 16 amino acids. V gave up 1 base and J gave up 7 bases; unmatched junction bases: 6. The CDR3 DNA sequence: TGTGCCAGCAGCCAAGTAGCGGGGGGGCTTAGGAATGAGCAGTTCTTC. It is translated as CASSQVAGGLRNEQFF.

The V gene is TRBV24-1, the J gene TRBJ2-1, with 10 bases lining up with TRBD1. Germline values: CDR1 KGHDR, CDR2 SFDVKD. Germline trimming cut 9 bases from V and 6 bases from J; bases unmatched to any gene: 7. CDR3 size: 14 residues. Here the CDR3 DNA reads TGTGCCACCGCAACAAGGACAGGGGGCAATGAGCAGTTCTTC. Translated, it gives CATATRTGGNEQFF.

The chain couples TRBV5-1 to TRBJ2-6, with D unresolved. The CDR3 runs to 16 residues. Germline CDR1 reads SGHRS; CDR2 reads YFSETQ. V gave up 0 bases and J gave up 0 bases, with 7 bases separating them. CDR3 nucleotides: TGCGCCAGCAGCTTGGGAGGAAACTCTGGGGCCAACGTCCTGACTTTC. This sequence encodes CASSLGGNSGANVLTF.

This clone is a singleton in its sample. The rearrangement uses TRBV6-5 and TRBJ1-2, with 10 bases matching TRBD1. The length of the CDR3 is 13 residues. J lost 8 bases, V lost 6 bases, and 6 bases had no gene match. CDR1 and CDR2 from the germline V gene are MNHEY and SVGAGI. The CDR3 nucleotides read TGTGCCAGCAGGACAGGGGGCGCGAGGGGCTACACCTTC. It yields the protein CASRTGGARGYTF.